The 21 T cell receptor beta chains below come from one sample, sequenced in a study of beta chain features in type 1 diabetes. Expressed TCRB transcripts were sequenced because the isolated RNA had all been reverse transcribed beforehand. The protocol was immunoSEQ multiplex PCR, while the TCRdb copy is restricted to in-frame clones and leaves out a portion. Among some 330,000 clones listed, 9.5% to 12% were seen once. Specimen: naive CD4+ T cells from blood. The receptors were sampled from a woman between 25 and 40 years old in good health.

The chain combines TRBV19 with TRBJ1-1; D may be TRBD1 (6 bases). CDR1 and CDR2 (germline): LNHDA, SQIVND (reference sequence). Trimming shortened V by 6 bases and J by 1 base, and 9 bases separated the two germline ends. CDR3 length: 13 amino acids. For the CDR3, the DNA is TGTGCCAGTAGCATGGACAGGAACACTGAAGCTTTCTTT. Translating it yields CASSMDRNTEAFF.

The chain couples TRBV15 to TRBJ2-7; D ambiguous. Trimming removed 0 bases at V and 5 bases at J, with 8 bases between. CDR3 length: 13 amino acids. The germline V gene has CDR1 LNHNV and CDR2 YYDKDF (reference sequence). The CDR3 loop is CATSRDQANEQYF. The DNA for the CDR3 is TGTGCCACCAGCAGAGATCAGGCCAACGAGCAGTACTTC.

The V and J genes are TRBV7-2 and TRBJ2-5, with a possible D match to TRBD1 (7 bases). The CDR3 spans 15 residues. Trimming removed 3 bases from V and 5 bases from J, with 16 bases in between. Germline CDR1 reads SGHTA; CDR2 reads FQGNSA. CDR3 residues: CASSFSRTGGETQYF. The CDR3 DNA sequence: TGTGCCAGCAGCTTTAGCAGGACAGGAGGGGAGACCCAGTACTTC.

This clone was seen more than once but under ten times. The rearrangement links TRBV5-1 to TRBJ2-1; 7 bases line up with TRBD1. Trimming took 4 bases from V and 5 from J; bases not matched to a gene: 9. CDR1 and CDR2 (germline): SGHRS, YFSETQ. The length of the CDR3 is 15 residues. As DNA, the CDR3 is TGCGCCAGCAGCCGAGGACAGGATTTGAACAATGAGCAGTTCTTC. It yields the protein CASSRGQDLNNEQFF. Full variable domain (outside the CDR3, taken from reference TRBV5-1 and TRBJ2-1): KAGVTQTPRYLIKTRGQQVTLSCSPISGHRSVSWYQQTPGQGLQFLFEYFSETQRNKGNFPGRFSGRQFSNSRSEMNVSTLELGDSALYLCASSRGQDLNNEQFFGPGTRLTVL.

The chain combines TRBV7-3 with TRBJ2-1; 10 nucleotides align to TRBD2. Germline CDR1 and CDR2: SGHTA and FQGTGA. With 3 bases clipped from V and 8 bases from J, the junction kept 7 bases outside the gene matches. The CDR3 runs 15 residues. The CDR3 reads CASSFSSGSWDEQFF. DNA for the CDR3: TGTGCCAGCAGCTTCTCTAGCGGGAGTTGGGATGAGCAGTTCTTC.

This clone occurred a few times. For the CDR3, the DNA is TGTGCCACAAGGACAGAAACTAATGAAAAACTGTTTTTT. Residues: CATRTETNEKLFF. This chain links TRBV15 with TRBJ1-4, with D tentatively TRBD1 (6 bases). V dropped 9 bases and J dropped 1 base, with 9 bases sitting between them. Germline V lookup: CDR1 LNHNV, CDR2 YYDKDF (reference sequence). This CDR3 has 13 amino acids.

This clone was counted a few times. The chain couples TRBV7-9 to TRBJ1-1; no reliable D call. The germline CDR1 and CDR2 sequences are SEHNR and FQNEAQ (reference sequence). This CDR3 contains 11 residues. With 6 bases removed from V and 5 bases from J, the gap between germline ends came to 7 bases. CDR3 sequence reads: CASSPQTEAFF. The CDR3 bases are TGTGCCAGCAGTCCTCAGACTGAAGCTTTCTTT.

This chain links TRBV29-1 with TRBJ2-1, with D possibly matching TRBD2 (5 bases). Germline CDR1 SQVTM, CDR2 ANQGSEA. There are 14 residues in the CDR3. Trimming left V 6 bases short and J 8 bases short, with 20 bases between. The CDR3 DNA follows: TGCAGCGTGGCCAGGACTGCGATCTCCGATGAGCAGTTCTTC. Translating gives CSVARTAISDEQFF.

The V and J genes are TRBV6-5 and TRBJ2-7, with TRBD2 matching 9 bases. The CDR3 has 15 amino acids. With V trimmed by 6 bases and J by 3 bases, 9 bases remained unmatched. CDR1 is MNHEY, CDR2 SVGAGI, per germline. CDR3 sequence (DNA): TGTGCCAGCAGAACGCAGCGGGGGGCGGGCTACGAGCAGTACTTC. Translation gives CASRTQRGAGYEQYF.

This clone was counted only a few times. The CDR3 protein is CAWAKWEQGWDGYTF. CDR3 coding DNA: TGTGCCTGGGCAAAATGGGAACAGGGGTGGGATGGCTACACCTTC. The chain is built from TRBV30 and TRBJ1-2, with TRBD1 identical over 7 bases. Germline V gives CDR1 GTSNPN, CDR2 SVGIG (reference sequence). This CDR3 region has 15 residues. After removal of 5 bases from V and 6 bases from J, the junction contained 15 bases not matched to a gene. Based on the CDR3 plus reference TRBV30 and TRBJ1-2, the full variable domain is SQTIHQWPATLVQPVGSPLSLECTVEGTSNPNLYWYRQAAGRGLQLLFYSVGIGQISSEVPQNLSASRPQDRQFILSSKKLLLSDSGFYLCAWAKWEQGWDGYTFGSGTRLTVV.

This clone appeared once. This chain joins TRBV7-9 and TRBJ1-5; D is possibly TRBD1 (6 bases). The CDR3 is 17 residues long. Germline CDR1 SEHNR, CDR2 FQNEAQ (reference sequence). V was cut by 4 bases and J by 0 bases, with 16 bases left in between. Here the CDR3 DNA reads TGTGCCAGCAGCTACGCCCCAGGGGCCTATAGCAATCAGCCCCAGCATTTT. It specifies CASSYAPGAYSNQPQHF.

The chain is built from TRBV4-3 and TRBJ2-5, with D perhaps matching TRBD2 (6 bases). Per germline, CDR1 LGHNA and CDR2 YSLEER. This CDR3 is 11 amino acids long. Trimming cost V 3 bases and J 7 bases, with 6 bases left between them. The CDR3 reads CASSQEGTQYF. CDR3 nucleotide sequence: TGCGCCAGCAGCCAGGAGGGGACCCAGTACTTC.

A few counts support this clone. V is TRBV30 and J is TRBJ1-5; TRBD1 aligns across 7 bases. The CDR3 sequence is 15 residues long. V shed 4 bases, J shed 3 bases, and the junction held 9 bases outside the gene matches. Germline lookup yields CDR1 GTSNPN and CDR2 SVGIG (reference sequence). The CDR3 loop is CAWKGQDGINQPQHF. Written as DNA, the CDR3 is TGTGCCTGGAAAGGACAGGATGGGATCAATCAGCCCCAGCATTTT.

This clone showed up just a few times. V and J are TRBV5-4 and TRBJ2-5; 7 bases are a match to TRBD1. The V gene's germline CDR1 is SGHNT and CDR2 YYREEE (reference sequence). Trimming cost V 4 bases and J 1 base; bases outside gene matches: 7. The CDR3 totals 15 residues. The CDR3 region is CASSHPGQSQETQYF. The CDR3 coding sequence is TGTGCCAGCAGCCATCCGGGACAGTCCCAAGAGACCCAGTACTTC.

This clone was counted a few times. V is TRBV29-1 and J is TRBJ1-4; D remains unclear. From germline, CDR1 is SQVTM and CDR2 ANQGSEA. There are 12 residues in the CDR3. Trimming cost V 6 bases and J 0 bases, with 5 bases left between them. Here the CDR3 reads CSVIATNEKLFF. CDR3 sequence (DNA): TGCAGCGTCATAGCAACTAATGAAAAACTGTTTTTT.

This clone was seen more than once but under ten times. The chain recombines TRBV2 with TRBJ2-7; D ambiguous. The CDR3 runs to 11 residues. The germline V gene encodes CDR1 SNHLY and CDR2 FYNNEI. Deletions cut 6 bases from V and 3 bases from J, with 6 bases between. The CDR3 DNA reads TGTGCCAGCAGCCCCCACTACGAGCAGTACTTC. Translating it yields CASSPHYEQYF.

The chain joins TRBV25-1 to TRBJ2-5; D gene unclear. The J call may not be correct, given that the DNA end is closer to TRBJ2-7. The CDR3 loop spans 15 amino acids. Per the germline V gene, CDR1 is MGHDK and CDR2 is SYGVNS. The CDR3 region has the DNA TGTGCCAGCAGTGAATCTGCAGACTTCTCCTACGAGCAGTACTTC. Amino acid sequence: CASSESADFSYEQYF.

This clone was observed a handful of times. The CDR3 nucleotides are TGTGCCAGCAGCACACGGACAGGGGGAAATGGCTACACCTTC. Residues: CASSTRTGGNGYTF. The chain joins TRBV9 to TRBJ1-2, with 10 bases lining up with TRBD1. The CDR3 contains 14 residues. With 4 bases clipped from V and 6 bases from J, the junction kept 6 bases outside the gene matches. Per the germline V gene, CDR1 is SGDLS and CDR2 is YYNGEE.

This clone was seen a few times. The chain employs TRBV4-3 and TRBJ1-4; D might be TRBD1 (6 bases). Trimming removed 0 bases from V and 0 bases from J, with 11 bases in between. Germline values: CDR1 LGHNA, CDR2 YSLEER. The CDR3 runs 17 residues. CDR3 DNA sequence: TGCGCCAGCAGCCAAGATATTCCAGGGGCAACTAATGAAAAACTGTTTTTT. Translated: CASSQDIPGATNEKLFF.

This clone was recorded a few times. Additional DNA sequences in this sample encode the identical CDR3. This chain uses TRBV5-4 with TRBJ2-6; D gene ambiguous. Trimming took off 0 bases at V and 1 base at J, with 5 bases between the two ends. The CDR3 has 15 residues. Germline V CDR1 and CDR2: SGHNT, YYREEE (reference sequence). As DNA, the CDR3 is TGTGCCAGCAGCTTGGACGGGTCTGGGGCCAACGTCCTGACTTTC. This gives the protein CASSLDGSGANVLTF.

This chain joins TRBV11-3 and TRBJ2-1, with D maybe TRBD1 (5 bases). The germline V gene has CDR1 SGHNT and CDR2 YENEEA. This CDR3 is built from 15 residues. Deletions cut 0 bases from V and 6 bases from J, with 12 bases between. CDR3 nucleotide sequence: TGTGCCAGCAGCTTAGAAGGGCAGGGCGGCAATGAGCAGTTCTTC. Translated: CASSLEGQGGNEQFF. Based on the CDR3 plus reference TRBV11-3 and TRBJ2-1, the full variable domain is EAGVVQSPRYKIIEKKQPVAFWCNPISGHNTLYWYLQNLGQGPELLIRYENEEAVDDSQLPKDRFSAERLKGVDSTLKIQPAELGDSAVYLCASSLEGQGGNEQFFGPGTRLTVL.